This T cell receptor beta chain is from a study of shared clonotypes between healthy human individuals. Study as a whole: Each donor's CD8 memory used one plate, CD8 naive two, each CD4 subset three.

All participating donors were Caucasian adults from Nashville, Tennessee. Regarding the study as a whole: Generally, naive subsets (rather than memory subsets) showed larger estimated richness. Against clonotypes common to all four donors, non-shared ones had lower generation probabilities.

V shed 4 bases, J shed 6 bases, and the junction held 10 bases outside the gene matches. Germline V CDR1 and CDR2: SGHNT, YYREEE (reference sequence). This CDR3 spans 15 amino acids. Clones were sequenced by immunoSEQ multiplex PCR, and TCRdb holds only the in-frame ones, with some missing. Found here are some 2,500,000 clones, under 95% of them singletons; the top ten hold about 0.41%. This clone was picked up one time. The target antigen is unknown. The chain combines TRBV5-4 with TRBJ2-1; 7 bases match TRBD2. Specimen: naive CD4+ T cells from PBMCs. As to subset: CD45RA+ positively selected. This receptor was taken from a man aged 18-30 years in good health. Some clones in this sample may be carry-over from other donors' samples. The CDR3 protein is CASSPGSAGANEQFF. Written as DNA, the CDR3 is TGTGCCAGCAGCCCAGGGAGTGCGGGAGCCAATGAGCAGTTCTTC. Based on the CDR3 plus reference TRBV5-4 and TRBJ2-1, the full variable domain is ETGVTQSPTHLIKTRGQQVTLRCSSQSGHNTVSWYQQALGQGPQFIFQYYREEENGRGNFPPRFSGLQFPNYSSELNVNALELDDSALYLCASSPGSAGANEQFFGPGTRLTVL.